Presented here are 22 T cell receptor beta chains from one specimen sequenced in a study of blood T cell repertoires in COVID-19. Profiled with immunoSEQ multiplex PCR; TCRdb holds only in-frame clones, not every one. The data show approximately 6,200 clones, 70% to 75% seen once. The sample taken for sequencing was peripheral blood. These receptors were taken from a man between 60 and 75 years old with acute or convalescent COVID-19.

The CDR3 bases are TGTGCCACCAGCAGAGACCCGACAGGGTCTGGAAACACCATATATTTT. It codes for CATSRDPTGSGNTIYF. The chain is built from TRBV15 and TRBJ1-3, with 7 bases that match TRBD1. The V gene end was trimmed by 0 bases and the J gene end by 1 base; junction bases not matched to a gene: 3. This CDR3 region has 16 residues. From germline, CDR1 is LNHNV and CDR2 YYDKDF (reference sequence). The full variable domain, rest sourced from reference TRBV15 and TRBJ1-3, is DAMVIQNPRYQVTQFGKPVTLSCSQTLNHNVMYWYQQKSSQAPKLLFHYYDKDFNNEADTPDNFQSRRPNTSFCFLDIRSPGLGDTAMYLCATSRDPTGSGNTIYFGEGSWLTVV.

The rearrangement joins TRBV5-3 to TRBJ1-2; D gene unclear. TRBV5-3 is known as an ORF, though its function is uncertain. V was cut by 4 bases and J by 1 base, with 8 bases left in between. The CDR3 contains 13 residues. The CDR3 is CARSPRNNYGYTF. CDR3 coding DNA: TGTGCCAGAAGCCCGAGGAATAACTATGGCTACACCTTC.

The V and J genes are TRBV5-1 and TRBJ2-1; 14 nucleotides match TRBD2. The CDR3 extends over 20 amino acids. V trimming: 4 bases; J trimming: 2 bases; junction bases outside the gene matches: 14. The germline gives CDR1 SGHRS, CDR2 YFSETQ. The CDR3 protein is CASSTYPSPGLAGAYNEQFF. CDR3 DNA: TGCGCCAGCAGCACTTACCCTTCTCCGGGACTAGCGGGAGCCTACAATGAGCAGTTCTTC. The whole variable domain, filled in from reference TRBV5-1 and TRBJ2-1, reads KAGVTQTPRYLIKTRGQQVTLSCSPISGHRSVSWYQQTPGQGLQFLFEYFSETQRNKGNFPGRFSGRQFSNSRSEMNVSTLELGDSALYLCASSTYPSPGLAGAYNEQFFGPGTRLTVL.

This rearrangement joins TRBV7-3 to TRBJ1-5; 9 positions agree with TRBD1. The CDR3 extends over 20 amino acids. Germline lookup yields CDR1 SGHTA and CDR2 FQGTGA. V was pared by 4 bases and J by 0 bases, with 16 bases of the junction left unmatched. For the CDR3, the DNA is TGTGCCAGCAGCTCCGCCGGGACAGGGAAGGAGGTTTATAGCAATCAGCCCCAGCATTTT. As protein: CASSSAGTGKEVYSNQPQHF.

This clone has a single count. This chain joins TRBV5-1 and TRBJ2-5; 7 bases are shared with TRBD1. The CDR3 consists of 15 residues. The germline V gene has CDR1 SGHRS and CDR2 YFSETQ. The V and J ends lost 0 bases and 2 bases, in that order; junction bases with no gene match: 4. The CDR3 region is CASSLGTGLQETQYF. CDR3 DNA: TGCGCCAGCAGCTTGGGGACAGGCCTGCAAGAGACCCAGTACTTC.

This clone was counted between two and nine times. The chain carries TRBV6-5 and TRBJ2-3; possible D gene TRBD2, 5 bases. Germline assignment: CDR1 MNHEY and CDR2 SVGAGI. Trimming pared 2 bases from V and 4 bases from J, leaving 10 bases between. The CDR3 is 14 residues long. The DNA for the CDR3 is TGTGCCAGCAGTTACCGGCTAGCCCCAGATACGCAGTATTTT. It translates to CASSYRLAPDTQYF.

V and J are TRBV7-2 and TRBJ1-6, with TRBD1 matching over 7 bases. The CDR3 runs to 12 residues. The germline V gene encodes CDR1 SGHTA and CDR2 FQGNSA. V shed 5 bases and J 14 bases; nucleotides not matched to a gene: 6. CDR3 residues: CASSPGTVTLHF. The CDR3 nucleotides are TGTGCCAGCAGCCCCGGGACAGTAACCCTCCACTTT.

J is TRBJ2-5 and V is TRBV12-3 or TRBV12-4; D unresolved. The CDR3 sequence is 11 residues long. With 4 bases removed from V and 5 bases from J, the gap between germline ends came to 5 bases. CDR3 DNA: TGTGCCAGCAGTTCCCTGGAGACCCAGTACTTC. This translates into CASSSLETQYF.

The J gene is TRBJ2-7, the V gene TRBV10-3; D possibly corresponds to TRBD2 (6 bases). CDR3 size: 12 residues. Germline lookup yields CDR1 ENHRY and CDR2 SYGVKD. V gave up 1 base and J gave up 7 bases, with 8 bases separating them. The CDR3 loop is CAISEWREEQYF. DNA for the CDR3: TGTGCCATCAGTGAGTGGAGGGAGGAGCAGTACTTC.

V gene TRBV19 combines with J gene TRBJ2-2; a weak D match, TRBD2 (7 bases). This CDR3 region has 15 residues. V gave up 2 bases and J gave up 5 bases, with 12 bases separating them. The germline V gene encodes CDR1 LNHDA and CDR2 SQIVND (reference sequence). CDR3 nucleotides: TGTGCCAGTAGTATATCCAGGGGAGGGACCGGGGAGCTGTTTTTT. Amino acid sequence: CASSISRGGTGELFF.

CDR3 residues: CASSLYRGGTEAFF. The CDR3 bases are TGCGCCAGCAGCTTGTACAGGGGGGGCACTGAAGCTTTCTTT. This sequence joins TRBV5-1 and TRBJ1-1; TRBD1 matches at 8 bases. The ends lost 1 base at V and 4 bases at J; junction bases unmatched: 3. The CDR3 loop spans 14 amino acids. Germline V gene data show CDR1 as SGHRS and CDR2 as YFSETQ.

This chain links TRBV5-1 with TRBJ2-7; 11 bases are shared with TRBD1. V lost 2 bases, J lost 2 bases, and 6 bases stayed unmatched. Germline loops: CDR1 SGHRS, CDR2 YFSETQ. The CDR3 is made up of 16 amino acids. CDR3 coding DNA: TGCGCCAGCAGCTTAGCTCCGGGACAGGGGGCCTACGAGCAGTACTTC. This sequence encodes CASSLAPGQGAYEQYF.

CDR3 bases: TGTGCCATCAGTGAGTCGGGAGGGGGCAATCAGCCCCAGCATTTT. This translates into CAISESGGGNQPQHF. This chain joins TRBV10-3 and TRBJ1-5; D possibly corresponds to TRBD1 (5 bases). This CDR3 has 15 amino acids. The germline gives CDR1 ENHRY, CDR2 SYGVKD. V shed 0 bases and J shed 2 bases, with 8 bases lying between them.

This clone was seen just once. The genes are TRBV5-4 and TRBJ2-2; D is possibly TRBD1 (6 bases). Germline V lookup: CDR1 SGHNT, CDR2 YYREEE (reference sequence). The CDR3 runs 15 residues. Deletions cut 4 bases from V and 4 bases from J, with 14 bases between. The CDR3: CASSIQGRGTGELFF. CDR3 in DNA: TGTGCCAGCAGCATACAGGGACGAGGCACCGGGGAGCTGTTTTTT.

V is TRBV29-1 and J is TRBJ2-5; 7 positions match TRBD2. V shed 4 bases, J shed 4 bases, and the junction held 3 bases outside the gene matches. This CDR3 comprises 12 residues. The V gene's germline CDR1 is SQVTM and CDR2 ANQGSEA. The CDR3 bases are TGCAGCGTTGTCTGGGAGGGAGAGACCCAGTACTTC. It codes for CSVVWEGETQYF.

This clone occurred once. The gene calls are TRBV15 and TRBJ2-1, with 10 nucleotides matching TRBD2. Trimming cost V 0 bases and J 4 bases; bases outside gene matches: 3. This CDR3 contains 16 residues. Germline V CDR1 and CDR2: LNHNV, YYDKDF (reference sequence). The CDR3 bases are TGTGCCACCAGCAGAGAAGCGGGACTAGCGTACAATGAGCAGTTCTTC. Its protein product is CATSREAGLAYNEQFF.

Only one count was recorded for this clone. The chain couples TRBV27 to TRBJ1-2; 10 positions agree with TRBD1. V shed 6 bases, J shed 8 bases, and the junction held 6 bases outside the gene matches. This CDR3 comprises 13 residues. Per the germline V gene, CDR1 is MNHEY and CDR2 is SMNVEV (reference sequence). The CDR3 reads CASRPGTGVGYTF. CDR3 DNA: TGTGCCAGCAGGCCCGGGACAGGGGTCGGCTACACCTTC.

The chain has TRBV6-1 and TRBJ1-1; 9 nucleotides align to TRBD1. Germline loops: CDR1 MNHNS, CDR2 SASEGT. The CDR3 is 15 residues long. The trim removed 2 bases at V and 6 bases at J, leaving 7 bases unmatched. CDR3 DNA: TGTGCCAGCAGTGAATCGACAGGGGGAGGACCTGAAGCTTTCTTT. Protein sequence: CASSESTGGGPEAFF.

V usage is TRBV18 and J usage is TRBJ2-7; D remains ambiguous. The V end was cut by 6 bases, the J end by 0 bases, with 9 bases between. This CDR3 is built from 13 residues. Per germline, CDR1 KGHSH and CDR2 LQKENI. The CDR3 DNA follows: TGTGCCAGCTCCCTCAGTTACTCCTACGAGCAGTACTTC. Translated: CASSLSYSYEQYF.

The chain combines TRBV7-9 with TRBJ1-4; 10 bases fit TRBD1. The V and J ends lost 3 bases and 6 bases, in that order; junction bases with no gene match: 1. The germline V gene has CDR1 SEHNR and CDR2 FQNEAQ (reference sequence). The CDR3 length is 14 residues. The DNA for the CDR3 is TGTGCCAGCAGCTTCGGGACAGGGGATGAAAAACTGTTTTTT. Translated: CASSFGTGDEKLFF. The full variable domain, with the rest looked up from reference TRBV7-9 and TRBJ1-4, is DTGVSQNPRHKITKRGQNVTFRCDPISEHNRLYWYRQTLGQGPEFLTYFQNEAQLEKSRLLSDRFSAERPKGSFSTLEIQRTEQGDSAMYLCASSFGTGDEKLFFGSGTQLSVL.

The V and J genes are TRBV5-3 and TRBJ1-4; D gene ambiguous. TRBV5-3 is placed among ORFs of uncertain function. V lost 4 bases and J lost 17, with 6 bases in between. The CDR3 spans 8 residues. In DNA, the CDR3 is TGTGCCAGAAGCCCACTATTTTTT. Protein sequence: CARSPLFF.

The rearrangement joins TRBV5-4 to TRBJ2-6, with D maybe TRBD1 (6 bases). This CDR3 spans 14 amino acids. Germline V CDR1 and CDR2: SGHNT, YYREEE (reference sequence). V shed 6 bases and J shed 4 bases, with 11 bases lying between them. Written as DNA, the CDR3 is TGTGCCAGCAAGTCAGGGGCCGGGGCCAACGTCCTGACTTTC. It translates to CASKSGAGANVLTF. Variable domain in full (rest from reference TRBV5-4 and TRBJ2-6): ETGVTQSPTHLIKTRGQQVTLRCSSQSGHNTVSWYQQALGQGPQFIFQYYREEENGRGNFPPRFSGLQFPNYSSELNVNALELDDSALYLCASKSGAGANVLTFGAGSRLTVL.